The count of the clone carrying this T cell receptor (beta chain) is one. The data originate from a study of shared clonotypes between healthy human individuals. Measured with immunoSEQ multiplex PCR; TCRdb has only the in-frame clones, and not every one. The sample contains roughly 660,000 clones, 90% of which appear only once. The CDR3 is made up of 15 amino acids. The germline gives CDR1 MNHEY, CDR2 SVGAGI. Trimming cost V 2 bases and J 2 bases; bases outside gene matches: 3. The sequenced material came from memory CD8+ T cells from PBMCs. Described subset: CD45RO+ cells pooled with CCR7-negative TemRA cells. The chain has TRBV6-5 and TRBJ2-3; TRBD1 matches at 8 bases. This sequence was found in a man younger than 35 in good health. Some clones in this sample may be carry-over from other donors' samples. The CDR3 bases are TGTGCCAGCAGTTACGTGACAGGGGACACAGATACGCAGTATTTT. Translating gives CASSYVTGDTDTQYF.